The entry below describes one TCR beta chain. What antigen it recognizes has not been identified. Base qualities are not provided; no much larger clone lies one nucleotide away. Clipping removes 11 bases from V and 7 bases from J, with 10 as the unmatched junction base count. The CDR3 holds 12 amino acids from the cysteine to the phenylalanine. Just CDR3 DNA is preserved here, 36 bases in frame from base 1. The germline V gene provides CDR1 SNHLY and CDR2 FYNNEI. These data originate in a study of a mutant IDH1 vaccine in newly diagnosed glioma (dated by TCRdb to the early 2020s). Background for the entire study: Of the approximately 30 treated patients, about 62% were male and approximately 40% were female, and the mean age was 40.4 years. Prior to enrollment, patients had been given standard therapy consisting of radiotherapy alone, temozolomide alone, or radiochemotherapy with temozolomide, with the combination given to most patients. Peripheral blood samples were drawn at six visits, namely V03 (baseline), V05, V07, V10, V12 and V13. Longitudinal TCRB deep sequencing was done for 25 treated patients, wherever samples were available for exploratory analyses.

The time point tag for this specimen amounts to: baseline, week 1 (first vaccination visit). Reading the label with the study, this specimen's treatment or condition is: pre-vaccination baseline after standard-of-care therapy. The donors had newly diagnosed IDH1-mutant astrocytomas of WHO grade 3 or 4 that showed loss of nuclear ATRX. The samples were drawn from NOA16, a multicentre, single-arm, open-label phase I trial in Germany that tested a mutant IDH1 peptide vaccine in humans for the first time. Visit V03 blood draws served as the baseline sample for immunogenicity testing. The DNeasy Blood and Tissue Kit was used to extract genomic DNA from EDTA blood for TCRB sequencing. Beyond this particular receptor, the publication reports: The authors noted that analyses of patient blood samples could not be reproduced because of sample limitations. Selection of PBMC samples for TCRB deep sequencing was based on availability. Immune responses induced by the vaccine were seen in roughly 95% of patients across multiple MHC alleles. Pseudoprogression seemed to be unrelated to changes in the top peripheral T cell clonotypes found by TCRB sequencing.

Receptors were amplified or captured by the immunoSEQ multiplex PCR assay. Rearranged TCR beta chain sequences were amplified with the hsTCRB Kit following the manufacturer's protocol. An Illumina MiSeq was used to sequence the TCRB libraries. The authors processed their data as follows. The kit vendor's proprietary platform handled demultiplexing, trimming and gene mapping. TCRdb re-hosts the immuneACCESS table, in-frame sequences only. Its copies lack some clones; in the studies checked, an unresolved V gene accounts for under half of them, and the cause for the rest is not known. V and J calls and clone size are given by that table; D and trimming were obtained from the DNA. In this sample the table shows around 53,000 clones, 86% of which occur a single time. About 2.4% of the sample goes to the ten largest clones.

The TCR sequence derives from a man aged 35-49 years with glioma. The source was PBMCs, collected from a glioma patient treated with radiotherapy, temozolomide or both. This sequence uses TRBV2 and TRBJ2-7; TRBD1 agrees with 8 junctional bases. For the CDR3, the sequence is CAGQGLATEQYF. The nucleotide sequence is TGTGCCGGACAGGGTCTTGCAACTGAGCAGTACTTC.